Each of the 10 T cell receptor beta chains below was sequenced from the same sample in a study of T cell responses to AZD1222 COVID-19 vaccine. Profiling relied on immunoSEQ multiplex PCR, and the TCRdb table lists in-frame clones only, not all of them. This table has 30,000 to 40,000 clones, around 78% appearing once. This sample comprised peripheral blood, obtained 28 days after the second AZD1222 dose. All receptors derive from an adult who received the AZD1222 COVID-19 vaccine.

The chain is built from TRBV6-5 and TRBJ1-1; the D is unclear. Trimming took off 5 bases at V and 2 bases at J, with 9 bases between the two ends. This CDR3 is 13 amino acids long. The germline gives CDR1 MNHEY, CDR2 SVGAGI. The CDR3 here is CASSPTTNTEAFF. In DNA form, the CDR3 reads TGTGCCAGCAGTCCGACAACTAACACTGAAGCTTTCTTT.

Comments on this clone: Relative to the germline gene, one junction end is altered; a read error may explain this. The chain combines TRBV7-9 with TRBJ1-1; D is ambiguous. This CDR3 is 11 amino acids long. The V gene's germline CDR1 is SEHNR and CDR2 FQNEAQ (reference sequence). CDR3 protein: CASSSLGSRRF. The CDR3 DNA is TGTGCCAGCAGCTCTTTGGGGTCTAGGAGGTTT.

This sequence joins TRBV9 and TRBJ2-1; unclear D gene. Trimming took off 4 bases at V and 2 bases at J, with 13 bases between the two ends. Per germline, CDR1 SGDLS and CDR2 YYNGEE. This CDR3 has 15 residues. Here the CDR3 reads CASSPVLSTYNEQFF. The CDR3 bases are TGTGCCAGCAGCCCGGTCCTTTCGACCTACAATGAGCAGTTCTTC.

The chain combines TRBV4-2 with TRBJ2-1; D is uncertain. This CDR3 spans 15 amino acids. The V gene lost 3 bases and the J gene lost 0 bases, with 9 bases spanning the gap. Germline CDR1 is LGHNA and CDR2 is YNFKEQ. In DNA, the CDR3 is TGTGCCAGCAGCCATTTTGCGAACTCCTACAATGAGCAGTTCTTC. As protein: CASSHFANSYNEQFF.

The rearrangement joins TRBV6-1 to TRBJ2-2; D unresolved. Germline values: CDR1 MNHNS, CDR2 SASEGT. CDR3 length equals 12 residues. The germline V and J ends were trimmed by 2 bases and 7 bases, with 5 bases remaining between them. The CDR3 DNA reads as TGTGCCAGCAGTGAAAGTGGCGGGGAGCTGTTTTTT. It specifies CASSESGGELFF.

This chain connects TRBV6-1 to TRBJ1-4, with 7 bases lining up with TRBD1. With 6 bases clipped from V and 0 bases from J, the junction kept 16 bases outside the gene matches. The CDR3 is made up of 19 amino acids. Germline CDR1 is MNHNS and CDR2 is SASEGT. CDR3 in amino acids: CASSEFLSGQLATNEKLFF. The CDR3 DNA reads as TGTGCCAGCAGCGAATTCTTATCGGGACAGCTAGCAACTAATGAAAAACTGTTTTTT.

The chain has TRBV7-3 and TRBJ2-3, with D tentatively TRBD1 (6 bases). V was shortened by 1 base and J by 0 bases, with 14 bases between the two germline ends. Per the germline V gene, CDR1 is SGHTA and CDR2 is FQGTGA. The CDR3 has 17 residues. CDR3 in DNA: TGTGCCAGCAGCTTAAGAGACAGGCGAGCTAGCACAGATACGCAGTATTTT. Translation gives CASSLRDRRASTDTQYF.

The rearrangement joins TRBV5-4 to TRBJ1-4; D is possibly TRBD1 (5 bases). CDR1 is SGHNT and CDR2 is YYREEE in the germline V gene (reference sequence). The CDR3 consists of 16 residues. V lost 0 bases, J lost 5 bases, and 14 bases lay in between. The CDR3 DNA is TGTGCCAGCAGCTTGGGAGGGGTACAGCCCAATGAAAAACTGTTTTTT. It specifies CASSLGGVQPNEKLFF.

This rearrangement joins TRBV7-2 to TRBJ2-5; D gene uncertain. Germline values: CDR1 SGHTA, CDR2 FQGNSA. V lost 7 bases to trimming and J lost 10 bases, with 13 bases between them. The CDR3 runs to 11 residues. CDR3 DNA sequence: TGTGCCAGCACCGACTGGCGAGGCCAGTACTTC. This translates into CASTDWRGQYF.

CDR3 bases: TGTGCCAGTAGTATCCTCGGACAGGGGGCTACCACTGAAGCTTTCTTT. Its translation is CASSILGQGATTEAFF. The V and J genes are TRBV19 and TRBJ1-1, with TRBD1 matching over 11 bases. Germline CDR1 and CDR2: LNHDA and SQIVND (reference sequence). This CDR3 has 16 amino acids. With 3 bases clipped from V and 4 bases from J, the junction kept 7 bases outside the gene matches. The full variable domain, with the rest looked up from reference TRBV19 and TRBJ1-1, is DGGITQSPKYLFRKEGQNVTLSCEQNLNHDAMYWYRQDPGQGLRLIYYSQIVNDFQKGDIAEGYSVSREKKESFPLTVTSAQKNPTAFYLCASSILGQGATTEAFFGQGTRLTVV.